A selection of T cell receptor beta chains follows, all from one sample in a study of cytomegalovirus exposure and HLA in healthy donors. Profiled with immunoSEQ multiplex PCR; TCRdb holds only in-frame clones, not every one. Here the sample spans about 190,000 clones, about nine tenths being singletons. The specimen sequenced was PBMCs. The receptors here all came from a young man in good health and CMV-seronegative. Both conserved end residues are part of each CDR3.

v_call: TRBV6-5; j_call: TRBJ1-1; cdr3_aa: CASRALNQAFF
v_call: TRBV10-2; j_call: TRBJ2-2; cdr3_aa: CASRGEGLSTGELFF
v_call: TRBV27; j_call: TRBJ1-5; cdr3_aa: CASSPTGKVQPQHF
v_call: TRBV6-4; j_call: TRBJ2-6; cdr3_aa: CASSDILSGANVLTF
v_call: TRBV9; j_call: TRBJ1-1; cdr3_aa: CASSVATPQSEAFF
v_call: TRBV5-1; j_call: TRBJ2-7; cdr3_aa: CASSSGAGANEQYF
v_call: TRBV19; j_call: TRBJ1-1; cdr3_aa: CASSVPLRSTEAFF
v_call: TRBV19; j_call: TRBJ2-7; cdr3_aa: CASSGGTAYEQYF
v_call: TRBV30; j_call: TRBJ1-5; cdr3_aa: CAWTLDPNQPQHF
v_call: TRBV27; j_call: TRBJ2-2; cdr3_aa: CASARISGELFF
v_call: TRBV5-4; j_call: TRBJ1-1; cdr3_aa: CASSPPLGQGNTEAFF
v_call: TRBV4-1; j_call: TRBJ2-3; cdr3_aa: CASSSEGGRTILSGTQYF
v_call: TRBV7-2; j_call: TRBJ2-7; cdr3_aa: CASSSALSGSLEQYF
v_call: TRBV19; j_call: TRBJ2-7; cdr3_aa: CASSIGGQGENEQYF
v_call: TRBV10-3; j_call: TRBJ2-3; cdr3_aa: CAIRGSGLATDTQYF
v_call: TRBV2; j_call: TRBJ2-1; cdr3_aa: CASSVLAERGNEQFF
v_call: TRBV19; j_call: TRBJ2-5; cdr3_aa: CASSFGQVGETQYF
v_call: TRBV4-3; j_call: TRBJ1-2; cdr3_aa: CASSQLTGEGYTF
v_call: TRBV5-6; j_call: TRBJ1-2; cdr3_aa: CASRQHHYGYTF
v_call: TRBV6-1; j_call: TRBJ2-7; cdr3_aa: CASSAFGWYEQYF
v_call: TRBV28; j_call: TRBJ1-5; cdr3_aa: CASSAEGLGNQPQHF
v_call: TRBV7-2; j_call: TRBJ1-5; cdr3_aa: CASSLAKDRGQPQHF
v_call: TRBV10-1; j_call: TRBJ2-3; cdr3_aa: CASSESQAGLSTDTQYF